Below, one T cell receptor beta chain is given with its context. Antigen: not known. This sample stems from a study of cytomegalovirus exposure and HLA in healthy donors. General study points: Overall, around 160 TCR beta chains were annotated as cytomegalovirus-associated.

Here immunoSEQ multiplex PCR was the method, and the copy in TCRdb shows in-frame clones only, minus some. The data show roughly 300,000 clones, 86% seen once. The CDR3 extends over 12 amino acids. Trimming took 6 bases from V and 9 from J, leaving 15 bases between them. Germline loops: CDR1 SGHTA, CDR2 FQGNSA. The chain has TRBV7-2 and TRBJ2-7; D is perhaps TRBD2 (5 bases). The sequence came from a young woman in good health and CMV-seronegative. Sample: PBMCs. The CDR3 DNA reads as TGTGCCAGCAGATCGGACTCCTCTGGGCAGTACTTC. It is translated as CASRSDSSGQYF. The full variable domain, with the rest looked up from reference TRBV7-2 and TRBJ2-7, is GAGVSQSPSNKVTEKGKDVELRCDPISGHTALYWYRQSLGQGLEFLIYFQGNSAPDKSGLPSDRFSAERTGGSVSTLTIQRTQQEDSAVYLCASRSDSSGQYFGPGTRLTVT.